The present entry profiles one T cell receptor (beta chain) with its context. These data come from a study of T cell changes during pregnancy in multiple sclerosis. The table came from immunoSEQ multiplex PCR; TCRdb's copy has only in-frame clones and leaves some out. The data hold roughly 110,000 clones, with about 89% observed a single time. The CDR3 sequence is 15 residues long. The germline CDR1 and CDR2 sequences are MGHRA and YSYEKL. V was trimmed by 0 bases and J by 1 base, leaving 7 bases between them. This clonotype was sampled from a female donor with multiple sclerosis, enrolled in a pregnancy study. V is TRBV4-1 and J is TRBJ1-5; weak D call: TRBD1 (5 bases). The sequences come from peripheral blood, collected before pregnancy. The CDR3 region has the DNA TGCGCCAGCAGCCAAGATGGGGGGAGCAATCAGCCCCAGCATTTT. As protein: CASSQDGGSNQPQHF.